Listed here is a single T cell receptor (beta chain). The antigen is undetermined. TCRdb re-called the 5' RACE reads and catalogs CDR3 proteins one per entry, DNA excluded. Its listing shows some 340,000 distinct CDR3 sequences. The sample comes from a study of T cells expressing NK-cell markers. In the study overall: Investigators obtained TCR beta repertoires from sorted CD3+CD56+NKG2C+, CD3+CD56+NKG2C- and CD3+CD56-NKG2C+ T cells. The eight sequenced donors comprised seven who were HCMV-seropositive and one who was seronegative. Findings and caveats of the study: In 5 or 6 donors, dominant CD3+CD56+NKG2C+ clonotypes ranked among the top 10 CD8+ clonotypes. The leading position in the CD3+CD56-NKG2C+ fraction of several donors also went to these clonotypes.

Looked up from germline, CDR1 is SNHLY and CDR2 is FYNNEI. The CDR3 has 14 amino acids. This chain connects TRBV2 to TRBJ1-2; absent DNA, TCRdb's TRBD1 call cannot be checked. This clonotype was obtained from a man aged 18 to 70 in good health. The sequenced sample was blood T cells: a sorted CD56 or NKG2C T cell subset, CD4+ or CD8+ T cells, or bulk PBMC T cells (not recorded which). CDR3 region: CASKSGTGRYGYTF.